This record concerns one T cell receptor (beta chain) sequence. The antigen it binds to is not known. No base-level quality is on record; no much larger clone is a single base apart. This sample was taken from a study of blood T cell repertoires in COVID-19 (dated by TCRdb to between 2020 and 2021). Regarding the research as a whole: The collaborator samples originated in the United States, Italy and Spain and spanned the acute and convalescent phases of COVID-19. The material from the prospective study consisted of cDNA or gDNA derived from T cells, B-cell-depleted T cells, or PBMCs. Deeply sampled blood TCRbeta repertoires from subjects exposed to, actively infected with, or recovered from COVID-19 were included in the dataset. The repertoires were made available in a free public database intended to serve as a resource for research on the immune response to SARS-CoV-2. The samples were drawn from the first 160 participants of the ongoing ImmuneRACE study and from over 950 subjects provided by 6 global collaborators. The sample metadata nearly always contained a de-identified subject ID, COVID-19 status, age in years and sex. Where available, HLA class I and class II types were obtained from metadata supplied by the sample provider rather than from assay-based typing.

TCRbeta CDR3 regions were amplified from genomic DNA using the immunoSEQ Assay, a bias-controlled multiplex PCR. The study's own analysis went as follows. The number of nucleated cells in each sample was estimated from the amplification of reference gene primers within the assay. Sequence reads were collapsed and filtered to measure the absolute abundance of every unique TCRbeta CDR3 rearrangement. For each sample, productive Simpson clonality was calculated as the square root of Simpson's diversity index over productive rearrangements. Imported from immuneACCESS, the table was reduced by TCRdb to in-frame sequences with V and J called. These copies leave out some clones; in studies compared against another copy, an unresolved V gene accounts for under half, and the cause of the remainder is not known. V and J calls and clone size are those listed in that table; D and trimming were worked out from the DNA. This sample lists approximately 280,000 clones; about 90% were detected once. 1.5% to 2% of the sample rests with the top ten.

Clipping removes 3 bases from V and 0 bases from J, with 8 as the unmatched junction base count. Per the germline V gene, MDHEN is the CDR1 and SYDVKM is the CDR2. Its CDR3 holds 17 amino acids, cysteine through phenylalanine. CDR3 DNA is the only sequence kept; it has 51 bases, read in frame from the first base. Study-wide conclusions, independent of this receptor: The quantity of clinical and demographic metadata differed by source and by participant and was supplied without curation.

Participants in the prospective study were aged roughly 18 to 89 years, lived in more than 20 United States geographic areas, and enrolled through a virtual design. In the prospective study, participants were assigned to cohorts based on the clinical history participants reported in a screening survey and a study questionnaire. In the prospective study, whole blood, serum and a nasopharyngeal or oropharyngeal swab were collected from each participant by mobile phlebotomists. Additional blood draws and questionnaires over an approximately two-month period could optionally be provided by prospective study participants. Blood samples from the prospective study were shipped frozen or at room temperature prior to DNA extraction.

Sequenced input: PBMCs or T cells enriched from blood (not recorded which). This chain is built from TRBV28 and TRBJ1-5; TRBD1 agrees with 7 junctional bases. The origin of this receptor is a woman between 18 and 29 years old with acute COVID-19. The CDR3: CASSFGQVGYSNQPQHF. The nucleotide sequence is given as TGTGCCAGCAGTTTCGGACAGGTTGGGTATAGCAATCAGCCCCAGCATTTT.